This is a list of T cell receptor beta chains from one sample in a study of OX40 agonist ivuxolimab in advanced cancers. The table came from immunoSEQ multiplex PCR; TCRdb's copy has only in-frame clones and leaves some out. The sample contains tens of thousands of clones, 80% to 90% of which appear only once. The sequencing used CD4+ or CD8+ T cells sorted from blood, collected in a trial of the OX40 agonist ivuxolimab. These receptors originate from an adult with an advanced solid tumor such as melanoma, head and neck, liver or kidney cancer. The CDR3 runs from the conserved cysteine through the conserved F or W.

V gene: TRBV11-2
CDR3 protein: CASSPDREQPQHF

V gene: TRBV6-5
CDR3 protein: CASSYSQYSNQPQHF

V gene: TRBV19
CDR3 protein: CASSLGQGITGANVLTF

V gene: TRBV7-2
CDR3 protein: CASSLGAGNTIYF

V gene: TRBV4-2
CDR3 protein: CASSQVGGRAYEQYF

V gene: TRBV5-1
CDR3 protein: CASSSEKLLSNTEAFF

V gene: TRBV4-3
CDR3 protein: CASSHAGSGNTGELFF

V gene: TRBV7-9
CDR3 protein: CASIGRGQNNEQFF

V gene: TRBV7-8
CDR3 protein: CASSKLADSYNEQFF

V gene: TRBV29-1
CDR3 protein: CSVELFGNTEAFF

V gene: TRBV30
CDR3 protein: CAGRSNYGYTF

V gene: TRBV5-1
CDR3 protein: CASSLGLAGGPGTQYF

V gene: TRBV2
CDR3 protein: CASSEGQNNQPQHF

V gene: TRBV7-9
CDR3 protein: CASSLAGTAYPNTEAFF

V gene: TRBV28
CDR3 protein: CASCGDIYEQYF

V gene: TRBV7-9
CDR3 protein: CASSPGTGPTQYF

V gene: TRBV6-5
CDR3 protein: CASSYSQFYGYTF

V gene: TRBV2
CDR3 protein: CASRRDTKETQYF

V gene: TRBV18
CDR3 protein: CASSRGQGPEAFF

V gene: TRBV6-1
CDR3 protein: CASSATLNTEAFF

V gene: TRBV7-3
CDR3 protein: CASSHGLAGTGELFF

V gene: TRBV7-8
CDR3 protein: CASSLAGLGSNQPQHF

V gene: TRBV5-4
CDR3 protein: CASSRSLAEANTGELFF

V gene: TRBV5-4
CDR3 protein: CASSLAGGGHWDTGELFF

V gene: TRBV2
CDR3 protein: CASSVNSGNTIYF

V gene: TRBV30
CDR3 protein: CAWSTINRGGNYGYTF

V gene: TRBV2
CDR3 protein: CASTGMDGELFF

V gene: TRBV29-1
CDR3 protein: CGGFVDTGELFF

V gene: TRBV5-4
CDR3 protein: CASSSLTSGRGKVETQYF

V gene: TRBV5-4
CDR3 protein: CASSLGQGGGYEAFF

V gene: TRBV18
CDR3 protein: CASSSGLGLVNEQFF

V gene: TRBV30
CDR3 protein: CAWSGGTTNQPQHF

V gene: TRBV13
CDR3 protein: CASSLWTSGSTDTQYF

V gene: TRBV7-3
CDR3 protein: CASSSLSYNEQFF

V gene: TRBV7-9
CDR3 protein: CASSLMTGQDIQYF

V gene: TRBV5-6
CDR3 protein: CASSLVQGRGYTF

V gene: TRBV11-2
CDR3 protein: CASSISHQETQYF

V gene: TRBV19
CDR3 protein: CASSMSRGTQYF

V gene: TRBV6-5
CDR3 protein: CASSSTVNTEAFF

V gene: TRBV30
CDR3 protein: CAWSPGLAGLDEQFF

V gene: TRBV5-4
CDR3 protein: CASSLVDEQFF

V gene: TRBV11-2
CDR3 protein: CASSPGGGRGYEQFF

V gene: TRBV4-3
CDR3 protein: CASSQEEGNGYGYTF

V gene: TRBV5-1
CDR3 protein: CASSLGTVGNQPQHF

V gene: TRBV5-1
CDR3 protein: CASSWDSQETQYF

V gene: TRBV11-1
CDR3 protein: CASSSSRVTTEAFF

V gene: TRBV18
CDR3 protein: CASSPVSGSTEAFF